The 10 T cell receptor beta chains listed next were all sequenced from one sample in a study of cytomegalovirus exposure and HLA in healthy donors (dated 2017 in TCRdb). The method was the immunoSEQ multiplex PCR assay. The multiplex PCR relied on a mix of 60 forward primers for TCR Vbeta segments and 13 reverse primers for TCR Jbeta segments. TCRdb provides this immuneACCESS table in a form limited to in-frame rearrangements. Some clones are lacking; in checked studies, under half of them reflect an unresolved V gene, and why the rest are absent is not known. Counted in this sample were approximately 160,000 clones; approximately 82% of them appeared once. The leading ten clones occupy 4.9% of the sample. The sequenced sample consisted of PBMCs. The receptor set was obtained from a male donor in good health and CMV-seronegative.

J is TRBJ1-4 and V is TRBV6-5, with a tentative D call TRBD1 (6 bases). Germline-derived CDR1 and CDR2 are MNHEY and SVGAGI. The V gene lost 5 bases and the J gene lost 1 base, with 11 bases spanning the gap. This CDR3 comprises 15 residues. CDR3 DNA sequence: TGTGCCAGCAGTCCCCAGGACAGAACTAATGAAAAACTGTTTTTT. It specifies CASSPQDRTNEKLFF.

This clone was seen a handful of times. CDR3 amino acids: CASSLGTGISQPQHF. In nucleotides, the CDR3 is TGTGCCAGCAGCTTGGGGACAGGGATATCTCAGCCCCAGCATTTT. This chain links TRBV7-9 with TRBJ1-5, with 9 positions matching TRBD1. The CDR3 covers 15 residues. The junction had 6 bases not matched to a gene; V was cut back by 3 bases and J by 6 bases. Germline CDR1 SEHNR, CDR2 FQNEAQ (reference sequence). The complete variable domain, with remaining parts taken from reference TRBV7-9 and TRBJ1-5, reads DTGVSQNPRHKITKRGQNVTFRCDPISEHNRLYWYRQTLGQGPEFLTYFQNEAQLEKSRLLSDRFSAERPKGSFSTLEIQRTEQGDSAMYLCASSLGTGISQPQHFGDGTRLSIL.

Comment on this clone: A junction boundary mismatches the germline segment, possibly from a read error. V is TRBV6-1 and J is TRBJ1-4, with no clear D. This CDR3 is built from 15 residues. Germline-derived CDR1 and CDR2 are MNHNS and SASEGT. The DNA of the CDR3 is TGTGCCATCAGTGAAAGTAGAACAACTAATGAAAAACTGTTTTTT. Protein: CAISESRTTNEKLFF.

The chain recombines TRBV7-7 with TRBJ2-1, with TRBD1 identical over 10 bases. The length of the CDR3 is 15 residues. Losses at the gene ends were 4 bases for V and 7 bases for J; bases not matched to a gene: 7. Germline V gene lookup returns CDR1 SSHAT and CDR2 FNYEAQ (reference sequence). CDR3 region: CASSSDRGPGNEQFF. Written as DNA, the CDR3 is TGTGCCAGCAGCTCCGACAGGGGGCCGGGGAATGAGCAGTTCTTC.

The J gene is TRBJ2-6, the V gene TRBV4-2, with 10 bases matching TRBD2. Losses at the gene ends were 0 bases for V and 2 bases for J; bases not matched to a gene: 4. The CDR3 is made up of 18 amino acids. Germline CDR1 is LGHNA and CDR2 is YNFKEQ. CDR3 DNA sequence: TGTGCCAGCAGCCAAGAGAGCGGGAGGGCCACTGGGGCCAACGTCCTGACTTTC. Translating gives CASSQESGRATGANVLTF.

The V call is TRBV11-2, the J call TRBJ1-2; D is possibly TRBD1 (6 bases). Trimming stripped 2 bases from V and 8 bases from J, with 12 bases between. CDR1 is SGHAT and CDR2 is FQNNGV in the germline V gene. The CDR3 sequence is 13 residues long. CDR3 residues: CASSLRQERGYTF. CDR3 nucleotide sequence: TGTGCCAGCAGCTTACGACAGGAGAGGGGCTACACCTTC.

The V and J genes are TRBV5-1 and TRBJ2-2; 11 bases match TRBD1. Germline trimming cut 4 bases from V and 7 bases from J; bases unmatched to any gene: 6. CDR1 is SGHRS, CDR2 YFSETQ, per germline. CDR3 length equals 15 residues. The CDR3 loop reads CASSIRTGGGGELFF. In nucleotides, the CDR3 is TGCGCCAGCAGCATCCGGACAGGGGGCGGCGGGGAGCTGTTTTTT.

V is TRBV18 and J is TRBJ2-7, with 10 bases matching TRBD2. This CDR3 comprises 15 residues. From germline, CDR1 is KGHSH and CDR2 LQKENI. Germline trimming cut 6 bases from V and 7 bases from J; bases unmatched to any gene: 12. In nucleotides, the CDR3 is TGTGCCAGCTCTCCGGGTAGCGGGAGGCCTTATGAGCAGTACTTC. Protein sequence: CASSPGSGRPYEQYF.

The chain is built from TRBV6-1 and TRBJ2-7, with D possibly being TRBD1 (5 bases). Per the germline V gene, CDR1 is MNHNS and CDR2 is SASEGT. V was cut by 6 bases and J by 0 bases, with 12 bases left in between. The CDR3 runs to 14 residues. Written as DNA, the CDR3 is TGTGCCAGCAGGCGTGGCAGGGACTCCTACGAGCAGTACTTC. It is translated as CASRRGRDSYEQYF.

The chain employs TRBV4-1 and TRBJ1-6; 9 bases are a match to TRBD1. Germline values: CDR1 MGHRA, CDR2 YSYEKL. V was clipped by 4 bases and J by 11 bases; unmatched bases: 9. CDR3 length: 15 amino acids. The CDR3: CASSRATGGWTPLHF. The CDR3 nucleotides are TGCGCCAGCAGCCGAGCTACAGGGGGCTGGACACCCCTCCACTTT.